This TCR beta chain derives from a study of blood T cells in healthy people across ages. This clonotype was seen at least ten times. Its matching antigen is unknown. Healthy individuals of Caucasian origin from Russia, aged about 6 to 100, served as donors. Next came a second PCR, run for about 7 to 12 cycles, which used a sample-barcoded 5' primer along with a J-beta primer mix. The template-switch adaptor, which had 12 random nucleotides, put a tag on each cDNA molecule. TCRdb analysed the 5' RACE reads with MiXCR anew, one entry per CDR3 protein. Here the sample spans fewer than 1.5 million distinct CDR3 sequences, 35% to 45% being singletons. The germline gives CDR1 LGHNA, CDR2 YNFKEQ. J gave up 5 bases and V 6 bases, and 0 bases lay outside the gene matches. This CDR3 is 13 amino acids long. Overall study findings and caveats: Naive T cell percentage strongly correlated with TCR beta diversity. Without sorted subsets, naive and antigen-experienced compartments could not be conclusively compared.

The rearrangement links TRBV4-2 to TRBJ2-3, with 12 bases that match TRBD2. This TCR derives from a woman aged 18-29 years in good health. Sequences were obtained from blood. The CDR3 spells CASRGLAGDTQYF. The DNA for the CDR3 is TGTGCCAGCAGGGGACTAGCGGGAGATACGCAGTATTTT.